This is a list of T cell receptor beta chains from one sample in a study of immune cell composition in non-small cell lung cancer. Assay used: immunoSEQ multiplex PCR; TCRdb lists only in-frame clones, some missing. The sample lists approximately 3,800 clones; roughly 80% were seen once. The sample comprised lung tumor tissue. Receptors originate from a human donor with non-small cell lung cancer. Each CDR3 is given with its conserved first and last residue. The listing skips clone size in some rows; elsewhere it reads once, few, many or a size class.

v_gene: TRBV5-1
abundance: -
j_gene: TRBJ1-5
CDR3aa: CASSSGTGDNQPQHF

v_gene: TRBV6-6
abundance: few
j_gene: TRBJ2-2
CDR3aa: CASSHLTGAGELFF

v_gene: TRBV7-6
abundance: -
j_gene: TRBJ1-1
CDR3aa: CASSLRQGKNTEAFF

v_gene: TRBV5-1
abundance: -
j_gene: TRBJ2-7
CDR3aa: CASSFGTSGGYEQYF

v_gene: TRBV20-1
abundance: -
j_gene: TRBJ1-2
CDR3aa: CSPTGDYGYTF

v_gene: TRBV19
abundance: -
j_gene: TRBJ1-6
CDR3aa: CAARQVDNSPLHF

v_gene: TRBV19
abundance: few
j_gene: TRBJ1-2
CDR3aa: CASSISRGRRGYTF

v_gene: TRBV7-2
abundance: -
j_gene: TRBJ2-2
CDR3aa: CASSAAGARELFF

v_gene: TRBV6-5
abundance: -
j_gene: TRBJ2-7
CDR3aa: CASSKSGTGDYEQYF

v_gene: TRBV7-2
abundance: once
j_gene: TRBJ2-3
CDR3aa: CASSSGTSLDTQYF

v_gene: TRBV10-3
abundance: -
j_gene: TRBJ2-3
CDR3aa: CAISDRATDTQYF

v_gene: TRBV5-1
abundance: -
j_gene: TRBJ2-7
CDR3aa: CASSLDRGLYEQYF

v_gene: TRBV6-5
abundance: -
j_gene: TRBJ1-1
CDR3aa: CASSLQPFMNTEAFF

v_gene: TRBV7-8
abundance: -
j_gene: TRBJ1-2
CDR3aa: CASSLGPTYGYTF

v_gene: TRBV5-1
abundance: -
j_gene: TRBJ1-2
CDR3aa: CASSLLGGTDGYTF

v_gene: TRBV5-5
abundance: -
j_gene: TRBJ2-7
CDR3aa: CASSLWDYSGNEQYF

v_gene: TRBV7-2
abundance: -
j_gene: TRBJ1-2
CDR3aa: CASSLGPARLYGYTF

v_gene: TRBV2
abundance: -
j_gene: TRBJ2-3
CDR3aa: CASNLRGTDTQYF

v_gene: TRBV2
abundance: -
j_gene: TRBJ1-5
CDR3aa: CASTGAREDVPAPAF

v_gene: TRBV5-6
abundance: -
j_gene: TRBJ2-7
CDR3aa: CASSQIRVPYYEQYF

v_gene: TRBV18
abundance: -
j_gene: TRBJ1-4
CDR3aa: CASSPPGTGSATNEKLFF

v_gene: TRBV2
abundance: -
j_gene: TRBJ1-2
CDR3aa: CASSEWAGGYTF

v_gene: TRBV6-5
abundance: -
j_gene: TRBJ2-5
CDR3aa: CASRTGGWQETQYF

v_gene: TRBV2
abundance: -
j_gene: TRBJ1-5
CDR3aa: CASSAIGGNSNQPQHF

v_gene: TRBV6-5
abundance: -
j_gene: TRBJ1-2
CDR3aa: CASSYSQGVGSTAATF

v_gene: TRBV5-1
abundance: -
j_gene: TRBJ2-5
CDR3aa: CASSLGPGVIQETQYF

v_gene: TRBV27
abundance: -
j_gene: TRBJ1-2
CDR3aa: CASSLGRGAYYGYTF

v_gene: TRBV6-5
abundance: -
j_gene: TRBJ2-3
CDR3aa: CASSYTGGFTDTQYF

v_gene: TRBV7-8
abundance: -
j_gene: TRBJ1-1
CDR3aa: CASSPRHGLNTEAFF

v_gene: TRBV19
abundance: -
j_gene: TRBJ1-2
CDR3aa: CASSRSGSYGYTF

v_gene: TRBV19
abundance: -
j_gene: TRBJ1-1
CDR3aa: CASSVQVMNTEAFF

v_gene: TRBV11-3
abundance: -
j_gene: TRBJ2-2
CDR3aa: CASSFGTVTGELFF

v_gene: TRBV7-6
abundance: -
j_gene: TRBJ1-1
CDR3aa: CASSSVFTEAFF

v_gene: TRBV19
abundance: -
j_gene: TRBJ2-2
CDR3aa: CASSLGQGSAGELFF

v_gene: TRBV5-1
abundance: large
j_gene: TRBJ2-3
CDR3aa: CASSGGTSGDFTDTQYF

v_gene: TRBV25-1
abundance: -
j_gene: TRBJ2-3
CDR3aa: CASSVHTGKVGTDTQYF

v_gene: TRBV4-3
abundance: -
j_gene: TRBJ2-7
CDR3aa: CASSQESLAGGSYEQYF

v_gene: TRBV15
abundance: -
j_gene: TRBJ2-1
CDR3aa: CATSRPWDRELNEQFF

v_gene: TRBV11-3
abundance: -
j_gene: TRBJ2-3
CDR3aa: CASSPSGGDYTQYF

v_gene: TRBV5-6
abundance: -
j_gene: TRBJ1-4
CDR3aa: CASSFTKGLPEKLFF

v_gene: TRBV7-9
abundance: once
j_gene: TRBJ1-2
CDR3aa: CASSPPPSSRKKNYGYTF

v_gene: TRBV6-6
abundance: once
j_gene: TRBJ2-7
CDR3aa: CASSHGRDKSSYEQYF

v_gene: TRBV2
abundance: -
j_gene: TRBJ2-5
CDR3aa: CASLSAPRGETQYF

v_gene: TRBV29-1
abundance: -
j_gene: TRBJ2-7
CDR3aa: CSVEGSAGGLYEQYF

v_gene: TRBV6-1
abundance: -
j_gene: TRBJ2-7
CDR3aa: CASSEGAGCTF

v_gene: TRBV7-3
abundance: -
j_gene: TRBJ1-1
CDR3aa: CASSATGNEAFF

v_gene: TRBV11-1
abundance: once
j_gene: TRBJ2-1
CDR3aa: CASSLGMAGGDNEQFF

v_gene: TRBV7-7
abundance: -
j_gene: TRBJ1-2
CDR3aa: CASSLEGRNIYYGYTF

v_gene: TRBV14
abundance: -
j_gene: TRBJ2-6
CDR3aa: CASSLRLSSGANVLTF

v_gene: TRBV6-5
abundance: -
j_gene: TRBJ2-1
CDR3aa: CATRQGVEQFF

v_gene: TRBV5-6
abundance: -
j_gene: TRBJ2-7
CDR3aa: CASSPAGRVYEQYF

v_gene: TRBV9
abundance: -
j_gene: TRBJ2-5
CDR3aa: CASSARTGSGETQYF

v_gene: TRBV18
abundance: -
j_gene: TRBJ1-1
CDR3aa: CASSPAANTEAFF

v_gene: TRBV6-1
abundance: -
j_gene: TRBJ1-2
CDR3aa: CASSQAGGYTF

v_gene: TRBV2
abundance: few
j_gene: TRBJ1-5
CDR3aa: CASKKDRIGSQPQHF

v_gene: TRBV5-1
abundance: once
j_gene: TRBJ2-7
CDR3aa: CASSLQGGGYEQYF

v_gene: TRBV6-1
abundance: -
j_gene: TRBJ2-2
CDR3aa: CASKRGPNSGELFF

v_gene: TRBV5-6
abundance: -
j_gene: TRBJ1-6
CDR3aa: CASSSDDGNSPLHF